This TCR beta chain came from a study of T cell responses to AZD1222 COVID-19 vaccine. This CDR3 has 15 amino acids. Trimming took off 7 bases at V and 4 bases at J, with 16 bases between the two ends. CDR1 and CDR2 (germline): KGHDR, SFDVKD. General study results and limits: Donor demographics were predominantly white British with a female majority; clonal diversity may be underestimated. Close to half of all spike-specific TCRs reportedly target regions of the variants that are unmutated. Of the AZD1222 recipients, only 5 to 7 were seropositive at baseline. Sampling that yielded the repertoires occurred only after the peak T cell response.

To note about this clone: What it binds is unknown.

Sequencing was performed with immunoSEQ multiplex PCR; in TCRdb, only in-frame clones are kept and a portion is missing. The data show around 110,000 clones, approximately 84% seen once. The clonotype comes from an adult in good health. The starting material was peripheral blood, obtained on day 0 of AZD1222 vaccination. The chain combines TRBV24-1 with TRBJ2-1, with D perhaps matching TRBD1 (6 bases). CDR3 nucleotides: TGTGCCACCAGCAACAGGGAATTAGAATACAATGAGCAGTTCTTC. As protein: CATSNRELEYNEQFF.